A single sample is the source of the 2 T cell receptor beta chains below, sequenced in a study of T cell clonotyping in hematopoietic cell transplantation. Regarding time point: recipient sample about 28 days before transplant, after cytoreduction. Method: immunoSEQ multiplex PCR; TCRdb's copy keeps in-frame clones and lacks some. This sample yields roughly 34,000 clones, of which roughly 94% are seen a single time; under 2% belongs to the top ten. The sample in question was peripheral blood mononuclear cells, obtained before stem cell transplant. These receptors were taken from a man aged 35 to 55 with chronic myeloid leukemia. Some clones in this sample may be carry-over from other donors' samples.

The gene calls are TRBV7-2 and TRBJ1-1, with no clear D. This CDR3 is 11 amino acids long. Germline CDR1 reads SGHTA; CDR2 reads FQGNSA. V was clipped by 5 bases and J by 7 bases, with 8 bases between them. The CDR3 here is CASSPYIEAFF. CDR3 nucleotides: TGTGCCAGCAGCCCGTACATTGAAGCTTTCTTT.

The J gene is TRBJ2-2, the V gene TRBV5-1; D unresolved. The germline V and J ends were trimmed by 2 bases and 0 bases, with 11 bases remaining between them. This CDR3 contains 16 residues. Germline V CDR1 and CDR2: SGHRS, YFSETQ. The CDR3 protein is CASSLLELTNTGELFF. The CDR3 DNA reads as TGCGCCAGCAGCTTATTGGAACTCACGAACACCGGGGAGCTGTTTTTT.